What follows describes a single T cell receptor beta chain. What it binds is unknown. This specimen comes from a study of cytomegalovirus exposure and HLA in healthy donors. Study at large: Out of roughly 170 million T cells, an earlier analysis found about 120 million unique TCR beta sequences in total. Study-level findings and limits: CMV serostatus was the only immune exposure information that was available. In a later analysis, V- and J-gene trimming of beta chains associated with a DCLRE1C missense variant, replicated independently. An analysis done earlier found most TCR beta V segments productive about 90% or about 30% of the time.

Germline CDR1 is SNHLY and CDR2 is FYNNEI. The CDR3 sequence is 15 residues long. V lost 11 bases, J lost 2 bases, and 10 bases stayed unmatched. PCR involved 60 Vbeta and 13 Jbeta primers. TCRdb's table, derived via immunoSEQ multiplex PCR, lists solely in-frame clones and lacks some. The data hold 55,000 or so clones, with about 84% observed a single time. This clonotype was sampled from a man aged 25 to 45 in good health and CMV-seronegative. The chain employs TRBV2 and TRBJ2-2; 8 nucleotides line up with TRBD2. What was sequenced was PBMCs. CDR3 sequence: CASRAGGQNTGELFF. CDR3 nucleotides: TGTGCCTCCCGGGCGGGGGGTCAAAACACCGGGGAGCTGTTTTTT.